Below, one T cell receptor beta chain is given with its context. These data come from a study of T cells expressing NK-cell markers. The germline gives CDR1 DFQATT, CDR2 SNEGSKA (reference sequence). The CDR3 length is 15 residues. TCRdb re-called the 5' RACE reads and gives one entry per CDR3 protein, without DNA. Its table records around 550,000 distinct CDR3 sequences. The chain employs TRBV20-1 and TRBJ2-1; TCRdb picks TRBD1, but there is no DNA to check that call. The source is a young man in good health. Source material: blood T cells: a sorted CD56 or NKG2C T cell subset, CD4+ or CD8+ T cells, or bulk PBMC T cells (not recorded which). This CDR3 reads CSARGQGASYNEQFF.